Below, 20 T cell receptor beta chains from the same sample are listed, as sequenced in a study of blood T cells in healthy people across ages. Primed by a sample-barcoded 5' primer and a J-beta primer mix, a second PCR proceeded for roughly 7 to 12 cycles. MiXCR, run by TCRdb on the 5' RACE reads, gives a single entry per CDR3 protein. The sample consists of 1.5 million to 2 million distinct CDR3 sequences, about 28% of them appearing once. Source material: blood. The origin of the receptors is a woman in her twenties or thirties in good health.

This clonotype was seen more than once but under ten times. CDR3 nucleotides: TGTGCCAGCAGGCCCCCGGACAGGAACCACGAGCAGTACTTC. Amino acid sequence: CASRPPDRNHEQYF. V and J are TRBV12-3 or TRBV12-4 and TRBJ2-7; 7 nucleotides match TRBD1. V was clipped by 6 bases and J by 5 bases; unmatched bases: 10. The CDR3 sequence is 14 residues long.

The rearrangement uses TRBV27 and TRBJ1-5; D uncertain. Germline V gene sequence: CDR1 MNHEY, CDR2 SMNVEV (reference sequence). The CDR3 runs 15 residues. The ends were cut back, 5 bases at V and 2 bases at J, with 13 bases in the middle. The CDR3 here is CASSATAFGNQPQHF. In nucleotides, the CDR3 is TGTGCCAGCAGTGCCACAGCCTTTGGCAATCAGCCCCAGCATTTT.

Points on this clonotype: A much larger clonotype is one base distant, so this may be a read error. V and J are TRBV6-5 and TRBJ2-7, with D possibly being TRBD1 (6 bases). This CDR3 region has 15 residues. Germline CDR1 reads MNHEY; CDR2 reads SVGAGI. The CDR3 nucleotides read TGTGCCGGCAGTTACGGACAGCGACCTTCCTACGAGCAGTACTTC. Its protein product is CAGSYGQRPSYEQYF.

The chain carries TRBV27 and TRBJ2-1; TRBD2 matches at 16 bases. The trim removed 4 bases at V and 3 bases at J, leaving 9 bases unmatched. CDR3 length: 19 amino acids. CDR1 is MNHEY, CDR2 SMNVEV, per germline (reference sequence). CDR3 loop: CASSSYRGLAGGSYNEQFF. CDR3 coding DNA: TGTGCCAGCAGTTCCTACCGGGGACTAGCGGGAGGGAGCTACAATGAGCAGTTCTTC.

In this sample, this clonotype turned up many times. The gene calls are TRBV12-3 or TRBV12-4 and TRBJ2-7, with 7 nucleotides matching TRBD1. V lost 5 bases to trimming and J lost 0 bases; unmatched junction nucleotides: 10. The CDR3 has 16 amino acids. CDR3 coding DNA: TGTGCCAGCAGTCCCCAAGACAGGGTAGGCTCCTACGAGCAGTACTTC. As protein: CASSPQDRVGSYEQYF.

As regards this clonotype: One junction end does not reproduce the germline sequence, and a read error may be involved. The chain uses TRBV7-9 and TRBJ2-1, with D possibly matching TRBD1 (6 bases). CDR3 length: 14 residues. CDR1 is SEHNR, CDR2 FQNEAQ, per germline (reference sequence). This CDR3 is CASSEQGSYYEQFF. The CDR3, as DNA: TGTGCCAGCAGTGAGCAGGGGTCCTACTATGAGCAGTTCTTC.

The chain links TRBV4-1 to TRBJ2-3, with 9 bases that match TRBD2. The ends lost 0 bases at V and 2 bases at J; junction bases unmatched: 12. CDR3 size: 19 residues. The V gene's germline CDR1 is MGHRA and CDR2 YSYEKL. The CDR3: CASSQDVPAGGGTTDTQYF. The CDR3 region has the DNA TGCGCCAGCAGCCAAGATGTCCCAGCGGGAGGTGGTACCACAGATACGCAGTATTTT.

This clonotype turned up a few times. The V call is TRBV5-6, the J call TRBJ2-5; D remains ambiguous. The germline V gene has CDR1 SGHDT and CDR2 YYEEEE. V lost 8 bases and J lost 5, with 25 bases in between. CDR3 length equals 16 residues. The CDR3 is CASDGRFATHGETQYF. The DNA for the CDR3 is TGTGCCAGTGATGGCAGGTTCGCTACCCATGGGGAGACCCAGTACTTC.

There are a few counts of this clonotype. This chain uses TRBV21-1 with TRBJ2-3; TRBD2 is the table's D call and was not checked against the DNA. TRBV21-1 is a pseudogene segment. The CDR3 runs to 17 residues. The CDR3 loop is CASSKGRTSARTDTQYF. CDR3 sequence (DNA): TGTGCCAGCAGCAAAGGGAGGACTAGCGCCCGCACAGATACGCAGTATTTT.

Turning to this clonotype: Without the conserved terminal phenylalanine or tryptophan, this CDR3 likely stems from a read error. V usage is TRBV20-1 and J usage is TRBJ2-3, with D possibly being TRBD2 (5 bases). Germline CDR1 DFQATT, CDR2 SNEGSKA (reference sequence). The V gene lost 0 bases and the J gene lost 0 bases, with 10 bases spanning the gap. This CDR3 comprises 15 residues. CDR3 region: CSARDPRLSTDTQYC. Written as DNA, the CDR3 is TGCAGTGCTAGAGATCCCCGACTAAGCACAGATACGCAGTATTGT.

The rearrangement uses TRBV12-3 or TRBV12-4 and TRBJ2-3; D gene unclear. Trimming stripped 6 bases from V and 6 bases from J, with 13 bases between. This CDR3 spans 13 amino acids. As DNA, the CDR3 is TGTGCCAGCAGCCACGTTGGATCTGATACGCAGTATTTT. Protein sequence: CASSHVGSDTQYF.

This clonotype has only a few counts. CDR3 sequence reads: CASSQNPGQNEKLFF. In DNA form, the CDR3 reads TGCGCCAGCAGCCAGAATCCCGGTCAGAATGAAAAACTGTTTTTT. The gene calls are TRBV4-3 and TRBJ1-4; D uncertain. CDR3 length equals 15 residues. V dropped 3 bases and J dropped 5 bases, with 13 bases sitting between them. Germline CDR1 and CDR2: LGHNA and YSLEER.

This sequence joins TRBV10-3 and TRBJ1-2; possibly TRBD1 for D (6 bases). CDR1 is ENHRY, CDR2 SYGVKD, per germline. The CDR3 consists of 17 residues. V lost 2 bases to trimming and J lost 4 bases, with 20 bases between them. The CDR3 bases are TGTGCCATCAGTGAGGACAGGAAAGGCGTTTCGAGCTATGGCTACACCTTC. Protein: CAISEDRKGVSSYGYTF.

This clonotype came up a few times. The rearrangement joins TRBV20-1 to TRBJ2-1; 7 bases map to TRBD2. Trimming cost V 2 bases and J 3 bases; bases outside gene matches: 4. The CDR3 has 14 amino acids. Looked up from germline, CDR1 is DFQATT and CDR2 is SNEGSKA (reference sequence). The CDR3 sequence: CSARMGGDYNEQFF. The CDR3, as DNA: TGCAGTGCTAGAATGGGGGGGGACTACAATGAGCAGTTCTTC.

The V and J genes are TRBV29-1 and TRBJ1-1, with D maybe TRBD1 (5 bases). Looked up from germline, CDR1 is SQVTM and CDR2 is ANQGSEA. V was clipped by 7 bases and J by 4 bases, with 16 bases between them. There are 13 residues in the CDR3. The DNA for the CDR3 is TGCAGCGCATCCGACAGTAGAGGCACTGAAGCTTTCTTT. As protein: CSASDSRGTEAFF.

CDR3 loop: CASSPTGYEQFF. The DNA for the CDR3 is TGTGCCAGCAGCCCTACAGGGTATGAGCAGTTCTTC. The chain is built from TRBV7-2 and TRBJ2-1; D perhaps matches TRBD1 (6 bases). V lost 5 bases and J 8 bases, leaving 10 bases between the germline ends. Germline CDR1 reads SGHTA; CDR2 reads FQGNSA. CDR3 length: 12 residues.

The chain has TRBV9 and TRBJ1-5; TRBD1 might be the D (5 bases). Per the germline V gene, CDR1 is SGDLS and CDR2 is YYNGEE. The ends were cut back, 3 bases at V and 6 bases at J, with 10 bases in the middle. The CDR3 contains 13 residues. The CDR3 loop reads CASSAGWSQPQHF. DNA of the CDR3: TGTGCCAGCAGCGCAGGGTGGAGTCAGCCCCAGCATTTT.

In this sample, this clonotype turned up many times. V usage is TRBV19 and J usage is TRBJ1-6; D is ambiguous. CDR3 length: 15 amino acids. V shed 1 base and J shed 7 bases, with 11 bases lying between them. In germline, CDR1 is LNHDA, CDR2 SQIVND (reference sequence). CDR3 DNA sequence: TGTGCCAGTAGTATAGGGGGAGCGGGGAATTCACCCCTCCACTTT. As protein: CASSIGGAGNSPLHF.

On this clonotype: This may be a read error: a much more frequent sequence differs by one nucleotide. The genes are TRBV5-1 and TRBJ1-2; TRBD1 agrees at 7 bases. After removal of 1 base from V and 7 bases from J, the junction contained 4 bases not matched to a gene. CDR3 length: 13 residues. Germline V gene sequence: CDR1 SGHRS, CDR2 YFSETQ. The CDR3 loop reads CASSLPPGGGYTF. The CDR3 DNA reads TGCGCCAGCAGCTTGCCGCCAGGGGGTGGCTACACCTTC.

This clonotype was counted only a few times. CDR3 amino acids: CASAPDSYEQFF. In DNA form, the CDR3 reads TGTGCCAGCGCGCCAGATTCCTACGAGCAGTTCTTC. The V and J genes are TRBV2 and TRBJ2-1; D is unresolved. From germline, CDR1 is SNHLY and CDR2 FYNNEI. This CDR3 has 12 residues. Trimming took off 8 bases at V and 10 bases at J, with 15 bases between the two ends.